One sample yielded the 2 T cell receptor beta chains listed below, sequenced in a study of blood T cell repertoires in COVID-19. Here immunoSEQ multiplex PCR was the method, and the copy in TCRdb shows in-frame clones only, minus some. The data contain some 150,000 clones, roughly 89% of them singletons. The specimen sequenced was peripheral blood. The source of these receptors is an older woman who had recovered from COVID-19.

The DNA for the CDR3 is TGCAGTGCCAAAATTACGGCTGAAGCTTTCTTT. This gives the protein CSAKITAEAFF. This rearrangement joins TRBV20-1 to TRBJ1-1; D gene unclear. The V gene lost 6 bases and the J gene lost 6 bases, with 11 bases spanning the gap. The germline V gene has CDR1 DFQATT and CDR2 SNEGSKA (reference sequence). This CDR3 is 11 amino acids long.

This chain joins TRBV11-2 and TRBJ1-6, with 8 bases that match TRBD1. V was pared by 2 bases and J by 9 bases, with 3 bases of the junction left unmatched. The CDR3 has 14 residues. Looked up from germline, CDR1 is SGHAT and CDR2 is FQNNGV. CDR3 in amino acids: CASSLSRGRSPLHF. The CDR3 nucleotides read TGTGCCAGCAGCTTATCCAGGGGGCGTTCACCCCTCCACTTT.